This TCR beta chain was recorded in a study of shared clonotypes between healthy human individuals. This CDR3 region has 13 residues. J gave up 5 bases and V 5 bases, and 6 bases lay outside the gene matches. CDR1 and CDR2 from the germline V gene are GTSNPN and SVGIG (reference sequence). At a deep level, the assay was run. The table came from immunoSEQ multiplex PCR; TCRdb's copy has only in-frame clones and leaves some out. The table has under 2,500,000 clones, around 95% seen once. The rearrangement uses TRBV30 and TRBJ1-5; 7 bases match TRBD1. Input material: naive CD4+ T cells sorted from blood. Documented subset: CD45RA+ positively selected. The source is a man aged 18 to 29 in good health. Here the CDR3 DNA reads TGTGCCTGGGCAACAGGGGCTGATCAGCCCCAGCATTTT. Protein product: CAWATGADQPQHF. Complete variable domain (other parts from reference TRBV30 and TRBJ1-5): SQTIHQWPATLVQPVGSPLSLECTVEGTSNPNLYWYRQAAGRGLQLLFYSVGIGQISSEVPQNLSASRPQDRQFILSSKKLLLSDSGFYLCAWATGADQPQHFGDGTRLSIL.